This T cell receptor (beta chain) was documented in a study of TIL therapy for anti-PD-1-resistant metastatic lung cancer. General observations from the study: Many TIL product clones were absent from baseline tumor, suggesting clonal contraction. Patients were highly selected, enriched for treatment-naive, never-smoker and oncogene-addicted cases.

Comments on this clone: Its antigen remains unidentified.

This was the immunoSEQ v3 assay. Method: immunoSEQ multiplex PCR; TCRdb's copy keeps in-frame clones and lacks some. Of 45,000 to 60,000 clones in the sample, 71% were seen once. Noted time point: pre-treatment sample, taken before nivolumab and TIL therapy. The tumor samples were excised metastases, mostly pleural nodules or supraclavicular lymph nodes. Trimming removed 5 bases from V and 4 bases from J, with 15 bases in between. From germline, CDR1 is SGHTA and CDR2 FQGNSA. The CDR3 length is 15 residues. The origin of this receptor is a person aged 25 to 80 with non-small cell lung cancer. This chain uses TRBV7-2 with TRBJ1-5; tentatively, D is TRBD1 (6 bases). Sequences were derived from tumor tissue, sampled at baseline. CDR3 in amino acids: CASSPGQIFNQPQHF. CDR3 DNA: TGTGCCAGCAGCCCAGGACAGATTTTTAATCAGCCCCAGCATTTT.